These 27 T cell receptor beta chains share one sample of origin, sequenced in a study of T cell responses to AZD1222 COVID-19 vaccine. TCRdb keeps only in-frame clones here, not all; method: immunoSEQ multiplex PCR. This sample carries approximately 150,000 clones, 80% to 95% of them seen once, and the ten largest clones take 5% to 6.5%. The specimen was peripheral blood, collected 28 days after the second AZD1222 dose. These receptors all come from an adult who received the AZD1222 COVID-19 vaccine.

The CDR3 bases are TGTGCCAGTACGATATCTAGCAATCAGCCCCAGCATTTT. Protein sequence: CASTISSNQPQHF. J is TRBJ1-5 and V is TRBV19; no reliable D call. Germline CDR1 and CDR2: LNHDA and SQIVND (reference sequence). The CDR3 is made up of 13 amino acids. V lost 7 bases to trimming and J lost 0 bases, with 7 bases between them.

V is TRBV5-1 and J is TRBJ2-5; D gene unclear. Per the germline V gene, CDR1 is SGHRS and CDR2 is YFSETQ. CDR3 size: 12 residues. Trimming left V 4 bases short and J 5 bases short, with 9 bases between. CDR3 bases: TGCGCCAGCAGCGCGGTACGGGAGACCCAGTACTTC. It specifies CASSAVRETQYF.

The gene calls are TRBV10-1 and TRBJ1-2, with D maybe TRBD1 (6 bases). V was cut by 4 bases and J by 8 bases, with 14 bases left in between. Germline V gene data show CDR1 as WNHNN and CDR2 as SYGVQD (reference sequence). The CDR3 length is 13 residues. The CDR3 region has the DNA TGCGCCAGCAGTGCAACCACCAGGGGAGGCTACACCTTC. The encoded protein is CASSATTRGGYTF.

The chain is built from TRBV7-8 and TRBJ1-1; a possible D gene is TRBD1 (6 bases). The CDR3 consists of 14 residues. V shed 5 bases and J shed 5 bases, with 15 bases lying between them. In germline, CDR1 is SGHVS, CDR2 FQNEAQ. The CDR3 region is CASSLSGAWTEAFF. CDR3 coding DNA: TGTGCCAGCAGCCTCTCAGGGGCATGGACTGAAGCTTTCTTT.

J is TRBJ2-1 and V is TRBV5-6, with TRBD2 identical over 14 bases. The CDR3 covers 18 residues. The germline CDR1 and CDR2 sequences are SGHDT and YYEEEE. V lost 3 bases to trimming and J lost 1 base; unmatched junction nucleotides: 6. The CDR3 bases are TGTGCCAGCAGCTGGACCCGGACTAGCGGGGGGTCCTACAATGAGCAGTTCTTC. Amino acid sequence: CASSWTRTSGGSYNEQFF.

This chain uses TRBV12-3 or TRBV12-4 with TRBJ1-5; 7 nucleotides align to TRBD1. The V gene end was trimmed by 6 bases and the J gene end by 5 bases; junction bases not matched to a gene: 4. The CDR3 is 13 residues long. Written as DNA, the CDR3 is TGTGCCAGCAGCCTGGGGACAGATCAGCCCCAGCATTTT. Protein product: CASSLGTDQPQHF.

The CDR3 loop reads CASSIWTGGFADTQYF. The CDR3 coding sequence is TGTGCCAGTAGTATCTGGACAGGGGGATTCGCAGATACGCAGTATTTT. The V call is TRBV19, the J call TRBJ2-3; 10 nucleotides line up with TRBD1. The germline CDR1 and CDR2 sequences are LNHDA and SQIVND (reference sequence). Trimming at V came to 3 bases and at J to 4 bases, leaving 7 bases not matched to a gene. This CDR3 is built from 16 residues.

The chain links TRBV5-1 to TRBJ2-2; 8 positions match TRBD1. After removal of 1 base from V and 1 base from J, the junction contained 9 bases not matched to a gene. This CDR3 comprises 18 residues. CDR1 and CDR2 (germline): SGHRS, YFSETQ. In DNA form, the CDR3 reads TGCGCCAGCAGCTTGTCGCTCGACAGGGGCCTGAACACCGGGGAGCTGTTTTTT. It is translated as CASSLSLDRGLNTGELFF.

The rearrangement links TRBV4-2 to TRBJ1-2, with unresolved D. The CDR3 covers 12 residues. V was trimmed by 1 base and J by 10 bases, leaving 10 bases between them. The germline CDR1 and CDR2 sequences are LGHNA and YNFKEQ. Here the CDR3 DNA reads TGTGCCAGCAGCCAAGGGGCGGGTGCCTACACCTTC. It yields the protein CASSQGAGAYTF.

The sample holds a few counts of this clone. The V and J genes are TRBV29-1 and TRBJ1-3; D uncertain. The CDR3 sequence is 13 residues long. V was clipped by 4 bases and J by 0 bases, with 7 bases between them. Germline V CDR1 and CDR2: SQVTM, ANQGSEA. The DNA of the CDR3 is TGCAGCGTTGGCCCAAACTCTGGAAACACCATATATTTT. Translating gives CSVGPNSGNTIYF.

The genes are TRBV7-2 and TRBJ2-7, with 8 nucleotides matching TRBD2. J was trimmed by 2 bases and V by 1 base; bases with no gene match: 4. Germline assignment: CDR1 SGHTA and CDR2 FQGNSA. The CDR3 is made up of 15 amino acids. In DNA form, the CDR3 reads TGTGCCAGCAGCTTAGTGTCGGGGGGGGCCTACGAGCAGTACTTC. This translates into CASSLVSGGAYEQYF.

This chain uses TRBV27 with TRBJ1-5; TRBD1 agrees at 7 bases. The length of the CDR3 is 14 residues. Trimming at V came to 6 bases and at J to 5 bases, leaving 7 bases not matched to a gene. The germline V gene has CDR1 MNHEY and CDR2 SMNVEV (reference sequence). The CDR3 coding sequence is TGTGCCAGCAGCCCCCGACAGGGCCATCAGCCCCAGCATTTT. Encoded protein: CASSPRQGHQPQHF.

The V gene is TRBV2, the J gene TRBJ2-5, with TRBD1 as a possible D gene (5 bases). CDR1 and CDR2 (germline): SNHLY, FYNNEI. This CDR3 has 18 amino acids. Trimming removed 10 bases at V and 4 bases at J, with 31 bases between. The CDR3 loop is CATTRQRTNQASGETQYF. The CDR3, as DNA: TGTGCCACTACAAGACAGAGAACCAACCAGGCGAGTGGAGAGACCCAGTACTTC.

This chain links TRBV7-9 with TRBJ1-6; 8 bases agree with TRBD1. The length of the CDR3 is 16 residues. Trimming removed 0 bases from V and 8 bases from J; junction bases left unmatched: 6. Looked up from germline, CDR1 is SEHNR and CDR2 is FQNEAQ (reference sequence). CDR3 DNA sequence: TGTGCCAGCAGCTTAGCGCAACAGGGGGGAGATTCACCCCTCCACTTT. Translation: CASSLAQQGGDSPLHF.

CDR3 amino acids: CASRRQPPNTEAFF. The CDR3 region has the DNA TGTGCCAGCAGACGACAGCCCCCGAACACTGAAGCTTTCTTT. The J gene is TRBJ1-1, the V gene TRBV28; possible D gene TRBD1, 5 bases. The germline V gene has CDR1 MDHEN and CDR2 SYDVKM. The CDR3 has 14 amino acids. V was cut by 6 bases and J by 1 base, with 12 bases left in between.

This clone was picked up one time. In nucleotides, the CDR3 is TGTGCCAGTACAGTACAGACAGGGGGCAATCAGCCCCAGCATTTT. This translates into CASTVQTGGNQPQHF. The gene calls are TRBV19 and TRBJ1-5; 8 nucleotides agree with TRBD1. The CDR3 is made up of 15 amino acids. Germline trimming cut 7 bases from V and 2 bases from J; bases unmatched to any gene: 7. Germline-derived CDR1 and CDR2 are LNHDA and SQIVND (reference sequence).

The genes are TRBV6-5 and TRBJ1-1; 7 positions agree with TRBD1. The germline gives CDR1 MNHEY, CDR2 SVGAGI. The CDR3 is 15 amino acids. Trimming removed 1 base from V and 4 bases from J; junction bases left unmatched: 6. CDR3 protein: CASSYYGRGGTEAFF. The CDR3 DNA reads as TGTGCCAGCAGTTACTATGGCAGGGGGGGCACTGAAGCTTTCTTT.

This clone showed up just a few times. The CDR3 is CASSSIAGGFYNEQFF. In DNA, the CDR3 is TGTGCCAGCAGTTCTATAGCGGGGGGGTTCTACAATGAGCAGTTCTTC. The chain employs TRBV7-9 and TRBJ2-1; TRBD2 matches 11 bases. Germline V lookup: CDR1 SEHNR, CDR2 FQNEAQ (reference sequence). Germline trimming cut 6 bases from V and 3 bases from J; bases unmatched to any gene: 7. The CDR3 loop spans 16 amino acids. Variable domain in full (rest from reference TRBV7-9 and TRBJ2-1): DTGVSQNPRHKITKRGQNVTFRCDPISEHNRLYWYRQTLGQGPEFLTYFQNEAQLEKSRLLSDRFSAERPKGSFSTLEIQRTEQGDSAMYLCASSSIAGGFYNEQFFGPGTRLTVL.

The J gene is TRBJ1-2, the V gene TRBV28; a weak D match, TRBD1 (6 bases). Germline lookup yields CDR1 MDHEN and CDR2 SYDVKM. The length of the CDR3 is 12 residues. With 5 bases removed from V and 8 bases from J, the gap between germline ends came to 12 bases. CDR3: CASSPQGLGYTF. The CDR3 nucleotides are TGTGCCAGCAGTCCCCAGGGGTTGGGCTACACCTTC.

The V and J genes are TRBV9 and TRBJ1-2; the D gene is possibly TRBD1 (5 bases). CDR1 and CDR2 (germline): SGDLS, YYNGEE. The CDR3 is 16 amino acids. The V gene lost 1 base and the J gene lost 2 bases, with 15 bases spanning the gap. CDR3 coding DNA: TGTGCCAGCAGCGTATCAGACGGGGCTCTGAACTATGGCTACACCTTC. Translation: CASSVSDGALNYGYTF. Looking up the rest from reference TRBV9 and TRBJ1-2 gives the full variable domain: DSGVTQTPKHLITATGQRVTLRCSPRSGDLSVYWYQQSLDQGLQFLIQYYNGEERAKGNILERFSAQQFPDLHSELNLSSLELGDSALYFCASSVSDGALNYGYTFGSGTRLTVV.

This chain joins TRBV5-4 and TRBJ1-6; no firm D call. There are 14 residues in the CDR3. Germline V gene lookup returns CDR1 SGHNT and CDR2 YYREEE (reference sequence). V lost 0 bases and J lost 6, with 7 bases in between. The CDR3 loop is CASSLAQLNSPLHF. In DNA, the CDR3 is TGTGCCAGCAGCTTGGCCCAGCTTAATTCACCCCTCCACTTT.

V usage is TRBV5-1 and J usage is TRBJ2-2, with D possibly being TRBD1 (6 bases). This CDR3 spans 16 amino acids. The germline V gene has CDR1 SGHRS and CDR2 YFSETQ. Trimming took 0 bases from V and 1 from J, leaving 10 bases between them. The CDR3 region has the DNA TGCGCCAGCAGCTTGGGGGACACCGTGAACACCGGGGAGCTGTTTTTT. Translating gives CASSLGDTVNTGELFF.

This clone was picked up one time. V gene TRBV30 combines with J gene TRBJ2-6; possible D gene TRBD1, 5 bases. This CDR3 is 14 amino acids long. CDR1 GTSNPN and CDR2 SVGIG come from the germline V gene (reference sequence). Trimming took off 1 base at V and 1 base at J, with 5 bases between the two ends. The CDR3 sequence: CAWSEGSGANVLTF. DNA of the CDR3: TGTGCCTGGAGTGAGGGGTCTGGGGCCAACGTCCTGACTTTC.

The J gene is TRBJ1-5, the V gene TRBV2; 11 bases match TRBD1. This CDR3 is built from 15 residues. The ends lost 5 bases at V and 7 bases at J; junction bases unmatched: 7. The germline CDR1 and CDR2 sequences are SNHLY and FYNNEI. In DNA, the CDR3 is TGTGCCAGCAGTATAGGGGACAGGGGGACCCAGCCCCAGCATTTT. It translates to CASSIGDRGTQPQHF.

This clone appeared a single time. The chain is built from TRBV10-3 and TRBJ2-7; D might be TRBD2 (5 bases). CDR3 size: 13 residues. V shed 6 bases and J shed 4 bases, with 13 bases lying between them. From germline, CDR1 is ENHRY and CDR2 SYGVKD. The CDR3 is CAISRREGYEQYF. The CDR3 DNA follows: TGTGCCATCAGCAGACGAGAGGGATACGAGCAGTACTTC.

The CDR3 region is CASSLGGSFNYGYTF. CDR3 bases: TGTGCCAGCAGCTTGGGCGGGTCTTTTAACTATGGCTACACCTTC. This chain connects TRBV5-4 to TRBJ1-2; D gene unclear. V was trimmed by 0 bases and J by 1 base, leaving 10 bases between them. Per the germline V gene, CDR1 is SGHNT and CDR2 is YYREEE (reference sequence). This CDR3 comprises 15 residues.

CDR3 DNA sequence: TGCGCCAGCAGACGGTTCGAGAGGTCCCTTACCTACGAGCAGTACTTC. The encoded protein is CASRRFERSLTYEQYF. The chain uses TRBV5-1 and TRBJ2-7; D not resolved. CDR1 is SGHRS, CDR2 YFSETQ, per germline. Between the trimmed V and J ends, which lost 5 bases and 2 bases, there was a span of 20 bases. The length of the CDR3 is 16 residues.